The clone carrying this T cell receptor (beta chain) was detected only a few times. The record originates from a study of T cells in Graves' hyperthyroidism and ophthalmopathy. Active moderate-to-severe ophthalmopathy, Clinical Activity Score at least 3, NOSPECS at least 4, under 3 months' duration. TCR beta CDR3 regions were amplified from RNA transcripts. RT-PCR in the first round (using the HTBI primer set) targeted the TCR CDR3. TCRdb itself ran the multiplex PCR reads through MiXCR, one entry per CDR3 protein. The table has 700,000 or so distinct CDR3 sequences, about 14% seen once. The source of this sequence is a woman in her forties or fifties with Graves' ophthalmopathy. Material for sequencing was blood.

The CDR3 region is CASSYSGFGELFF. The CDR3 nucleotides are TGTGCCAGCAGTTACTCTGGATTCGGGGAGCTGTTTTTT. The genes are TRBV6-2 or TRBV6-3 and TRBJ2-2, with D unresolved. V was pared by 0 bases and J by 7 bases, with 6 bases between. Germline loops: CDR1 MNHEY, CDR2 SVGEGT. The CDR3 extends over 13 amino acids.